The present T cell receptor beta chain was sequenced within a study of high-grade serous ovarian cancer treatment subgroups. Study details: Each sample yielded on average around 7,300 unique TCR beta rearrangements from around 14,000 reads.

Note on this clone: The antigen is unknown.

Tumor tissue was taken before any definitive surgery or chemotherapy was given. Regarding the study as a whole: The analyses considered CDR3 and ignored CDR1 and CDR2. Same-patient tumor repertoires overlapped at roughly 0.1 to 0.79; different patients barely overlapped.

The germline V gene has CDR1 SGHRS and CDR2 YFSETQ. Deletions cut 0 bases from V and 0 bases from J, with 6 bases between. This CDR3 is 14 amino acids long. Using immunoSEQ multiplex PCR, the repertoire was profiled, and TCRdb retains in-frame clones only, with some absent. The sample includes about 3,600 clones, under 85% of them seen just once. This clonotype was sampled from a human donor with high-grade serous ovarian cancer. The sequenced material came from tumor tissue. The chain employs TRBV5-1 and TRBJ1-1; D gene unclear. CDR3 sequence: CASSLGAMNTEAFF. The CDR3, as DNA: TGCGCCAGCAGCTTGGGGGCCATGAACACTGAAGCTTTCTTT.